These 16 T cell receptor beta chains were sequenced from one sample in a study of cytomegalovirus exposure and HLA in healthy donors. Generated by immunoSEQ multiplex PCR, the TCRdb table keeps only in-frame clones and is missing some. The table lists 59,000 or so clones, nearly 90% of them singletons. The sequenced material came from PBMCs. Every receptor here comes from a woman aged 18 to 35 in good health and CMV-seronegative.

The chain uses TRBV28 and TRBJ1-3, with a tentative D call TRBD1 (6 bases). Germline V gene lookup returns CDR1 MDHEN and CDR2 SYDVKM. The CDR3 loop spans 13 amino acids. The V end lost 5 bases, the J end lost 11 bases, and 16 bases lay between the germline ends. DNA of the CDR3: TGTGCCAGCAGTACAGGGATTACGTTACCCATATATTTT. Amino acids: CASSTGITLPIYF.

The V gene is TRBV7-9, the J gene TRBJ2-2, with TRBD2 identical over 7 bases. The germline V gene has CDR1 SEHNR and CDR2 FQNEAQ (reference sequence). The CDR3 sequence is 15 residues long. V was clipped by 5 bases and J by 2 bases; unmatched bases: 5. CDR3 loop: CASSVLAVNTGELFF. CDR3 DNA sequence: TGTGCCAGCAGCGTCCTAGCGGTTAACACCGGGGAGCTGTTTTTT.

This rearrangement joins TRBV9 to TRBJ2-3; D not resolved. CDR1 is SGDLS and CDR2 is YYNGEE in the germline V gene. Trimming took off 0 bases at V and 3 bases at J, with 8 bases between the two ends. The CDR3 length is 14 residues. The CDR3 here is CASSVGAVTDTQYF. The CDR3 DNA reads as TGTGCCAGCAGCGTAGGGGCAGTAACAGATACGCAGTATTTT.

The chain has TRBV6-5 and TRBJ2-3, with D possibly matching TRBD2 (6 bases). The V and J ends lost 6 bases and 0 bases respectively, with 10 bases between them. Germline CDR1 is MNHEY and CDR2 is SVGAGI. The CDR3 runs 14 residues. The CDR3 DNA reads TGTGCCAGCAGGCGGGATCCTAGCACAGATACGCAGTATTTT. Its translation: CASRRDPSTDTQYF.

V usage is TRBV7-3 and J usage is TRBJ2-2; no clear D. Between the trimmed V and J ends, which lost 2 bases and 4 bases, there was a span of 14 bases. The CDR3 is 16 amino acids. Looked up from germline, CDR1 is SGHTA and CDR2 is FQGTGA. CDR3 sequence (DNA): TGTGCCAGCAGCTTAGGCCCAACGGGTACCACCGGGGAGCTGTTTTTT. It encodes CASSLGPTGTTGELFF.

The gene calls are TRBV9 and TRBJ2-2; 9 bases align to TRBD2. Trimming cost V 4 bases and J 7 bases; bases outside gene matches: 8. This CDR3 has 15 residues. Germline V CDR1 and CDR2: SGDLS, YYNGEE. The CDR3 spells CASSRSGTSNGELFF. CDR3 coding DNA: TGTGCCAGCAGCCGGTCCGGGACTAGCAACGGGGAGCTGTTTTTT. Drawing the rest from reference TRBV9 and TRBJ2-2, the complete variable domain is DSGVTQTPKHLITATGQRVTLRCSPRSGDLSVYWYQQSLDQGLQFLIQYYNGEERAKGNILERFSAQQFPDLHSELNLSSLELGDSALYFCASSRSGTSNGELFFGEGSRLTVL.

V gene TRBV7-8 combines with J gene TRBJ2-5; 7 bases fit TRBD2. V shed 7 bases, J shed 4 bases, and the junction held 9 bases outside the gene matches. Germline CDR1 reads SGHVS; CDR2 reads FQNEAQ. The CDR3 is 14 residues long. The CDR3 DNA sequence: TGTGCCAGCACCCTACTAGCGCGGAGAGAGACCCAGTACTTC. It yields the protein CASTLLARRETQYF.

V is TRBV2 and J is TRBJ2-7; D possibly corresponds to TRBD1 (5 bases). The V end was cut by 8 bases, the J end by 3 bases, with 14 bases between. This CDR3 is built from 13 residues. Germline CDR1 SNHLY, CDR2 FYNNEI. Here the CDR3 DNA reads TGTGCCAGCGGACAACAATCGGGCTACGAGCAGTACTTC. It translates to CASGQQSGYEQYF.

The chain combines TRBV18 with TRBJ1-6; D ambiguous. This CDR3 contains 15 residues. V shed 3 bases and J shed 9 bases, with 15 bases lying between them. The V gene's germline CDR1 is KGHSH and CDR2 LQKENI. The CDR3: CASSPPTAAGSPLHF. DNA for the CDR3: TGTGCCAGCTCACCCCCCACGGCGGCGGGTTCACCCCTCCACTTT.

This chain uses TRBV5-5 with TRBJ2-1; 13 bases line up with TRBD2. Germline V gene data show CDR1 as SGHKS and CDR2 as YYEKEE (reference sequence). This CDR3 has 16 amino acids. V gave up 0 bases and J gave up 3 bases; unmatched junction bases: 0. For the CDR3, the DNA is TGTGCCAGCAGCTTGGGACTAGCGGGGGGCTACAATGAGCAGTTCTTC. Translation: CASSLGLAGGYNEQFF.

The chain links TRBV11-3 to TRBJ2-2, with 10 bases matching TRBD2. V trimming: 5 bases; J trimming: 6 bases; junction bases outside the gene matches: 12. CDR3 length: 17 amino acids. CDR1 and CDR2 (germline): SGHNT, YENEEA. The chain's CDR3 is CASSQSPGLAFAGELFF. CDR3 DNA sequence: TGTGCCAGCAGCCAAAGTCCGGGACTAGCGTTCGCCGGGGAGCTGTTTTTT.

This clone was seen more than once but under ten times. The chain combines TRBV25-1 with TRBJ1-5; D is ambiguous. The germline gives CDR1 MGHDK, CDR2 SYGVNS. V was shortened by 4 bases and J by 4 bases, with 5 bases between the two germline ends. This CDR3 is 12 amino acids long. This CDR3 is CASSGLNQPQHF. The CDR3 nucleotides read TGTGCCAGCAGTGGACTAAATCAGCCCCAGCATTTT. Full variable domain (outside the CDR3, taken from reference TRBV25-1 and TRBJ1-5): EADIYQTPRYLVIGTGKKITLECSQTMGHDKMYWYQQDPGMELHLIHYSYGVNSTEKGDLSSESTVSRIRTEHFPLTLESARPSHTSQYLCASSGLNQPQHFGDGTRLSIL.

This sequence joins TRBV7-3 and TRBJ2-2, with unresolved D. Per germline, CDR1 SGHTA and CDR2 FQGTGA. V shed 5 bases and J shed 6 bases, with 7 bases lying between them. The CDR3 totals 12 residues. Here the CDR3 DNA reads TGTGCCAGCAGCAGCGCGGCCGGGGAGCTGTTTTTT. As protein: CASSSAAGELFF.

The rearrangement links TRBV4-1 to TRBJ1-4; D uncertain. This CDR3 contains 13 residues. Germline CDR1 reads MGHRA; CDR2 reads YSYEKL. The V gene lost 4 bases and the J gene lost 6 bases, with 9 bases spanning the gap. The DNA of the CDR3 is TGCGCCAGCAGCCCAGACGGAGATGAAAAACTGTTTTTT. As protein: CASSPDGDEKLFF.

The rearrangement uses TRBV28 and TRBJ2-1; 8 bases map to TRBD2. The CDR3 is made up of 17 amino acids. V was clipped by 4 bases and J by 7 bases; unmatched bases: 15. The germline CDR1 and CDR2 sequences are MDHEN and SYDVKM. In DNA, the CDR3 is TGTGCCAGCAGTTCACCCTTGAAAAGCGGGAGAATAAATGAGCAGTTCTTC. Its translation is CASSSPLKSGRINEQFF.

This clone has more than one count but fewer than ten. The chain joins TRBV5-5 to TRBJ1-3; possible D gene TRBD1, 5 bases. The CDR3 runs 16 residues. Germline V CDR1 and CDR2: SGHKS, YYEKEE (reference sequence). Trimming removed 4 bases from V and 0 bases from J, with 14 bases in between. In nucleotides, the CDR3 is TGTGCCAGCAGCACTGGGACGGGACTCTCTGGAAACACCATATATTTT. Its protein is CASSTGTGLSGNTIYF.